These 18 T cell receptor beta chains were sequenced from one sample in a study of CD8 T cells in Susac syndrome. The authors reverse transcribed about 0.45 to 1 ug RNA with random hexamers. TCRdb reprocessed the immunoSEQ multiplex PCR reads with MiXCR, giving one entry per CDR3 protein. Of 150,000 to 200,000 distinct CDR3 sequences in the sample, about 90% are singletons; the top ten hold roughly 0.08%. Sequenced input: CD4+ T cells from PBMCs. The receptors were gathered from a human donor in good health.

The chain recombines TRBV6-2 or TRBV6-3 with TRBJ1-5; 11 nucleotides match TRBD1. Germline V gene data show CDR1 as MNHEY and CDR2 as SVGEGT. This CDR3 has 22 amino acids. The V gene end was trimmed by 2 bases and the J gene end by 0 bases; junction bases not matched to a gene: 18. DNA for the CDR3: TGTGCCAGCAGTTACCACTCGCCCTGGGACAGGGGGAACTTCTATAGCAATCAGCCCCAGCATTTT. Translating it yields CASSYHSPWDRGNFYSNQPQHF.

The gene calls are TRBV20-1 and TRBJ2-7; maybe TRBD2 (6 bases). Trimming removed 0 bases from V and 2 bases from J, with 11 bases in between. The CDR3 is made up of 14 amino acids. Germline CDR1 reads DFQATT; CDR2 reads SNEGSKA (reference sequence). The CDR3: CSARDLEGTYEQYF. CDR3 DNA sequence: TGCAGTGCTAGAGATTTGGAGGGCACCTACGAGCAGTACTTC.

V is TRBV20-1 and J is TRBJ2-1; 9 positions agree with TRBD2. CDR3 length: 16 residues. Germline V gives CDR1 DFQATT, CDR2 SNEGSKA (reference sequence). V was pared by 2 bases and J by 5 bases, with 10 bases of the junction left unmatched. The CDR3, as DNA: TGCAGTGCTAGATGGGCGGGGACTAGCCCTGACAATGAGCAGTTCTTC. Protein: CSARWAGTSPDNEQFF.

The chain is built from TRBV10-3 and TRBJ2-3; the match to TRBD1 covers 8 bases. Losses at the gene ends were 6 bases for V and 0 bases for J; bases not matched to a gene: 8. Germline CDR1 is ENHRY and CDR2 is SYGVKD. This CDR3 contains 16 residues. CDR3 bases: TGTGCCATCAGGGTTTACCAGGGGGCGAGCACAGATACGCAGTATTTT. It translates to CAIRVYQGASTDTQYF.

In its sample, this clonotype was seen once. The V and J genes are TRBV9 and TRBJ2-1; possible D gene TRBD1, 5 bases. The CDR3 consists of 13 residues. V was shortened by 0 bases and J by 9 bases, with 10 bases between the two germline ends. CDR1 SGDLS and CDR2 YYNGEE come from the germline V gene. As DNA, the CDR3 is TGTGCCAGCAGCGTAGCACAGGTTGGTGAGCAGTTCTTC. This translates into CASSVAQVGEQFF. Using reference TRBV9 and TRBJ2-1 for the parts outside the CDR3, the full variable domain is DSGVTQTPKHLITATGQRVTLRCSPRSGDLSVYWYQQSLDQGLQFLIQYYNGEERAKGNILERFSAQQFPDLHSELNLSSLELGDSALYFCASSVAQVGEQFFGPGTRLTVL.

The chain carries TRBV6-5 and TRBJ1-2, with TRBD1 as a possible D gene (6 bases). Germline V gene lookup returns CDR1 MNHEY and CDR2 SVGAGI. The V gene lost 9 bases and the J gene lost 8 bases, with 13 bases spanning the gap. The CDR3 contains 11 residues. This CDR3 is CASTRGRGYTF. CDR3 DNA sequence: TGTGCCAGTACCAGGGGAAGAGGCTACACCTTC.

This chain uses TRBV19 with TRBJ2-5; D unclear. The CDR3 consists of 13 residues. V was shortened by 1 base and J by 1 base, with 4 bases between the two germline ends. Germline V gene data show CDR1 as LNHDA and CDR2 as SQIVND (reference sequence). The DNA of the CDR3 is TGTGCCAGTAGTATAGGGGGCCAAGAGACCCAGTACTTC. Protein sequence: CASSIGGQETQYF.

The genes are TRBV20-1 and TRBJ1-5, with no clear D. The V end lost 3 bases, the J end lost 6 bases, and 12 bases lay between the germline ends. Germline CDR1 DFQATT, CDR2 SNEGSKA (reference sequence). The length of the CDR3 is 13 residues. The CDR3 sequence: CSASRGFGQPQHF. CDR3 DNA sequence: TGCAGTGCTAGTCGAGGGTTCGGTCAGCCCCAGCATTTT.

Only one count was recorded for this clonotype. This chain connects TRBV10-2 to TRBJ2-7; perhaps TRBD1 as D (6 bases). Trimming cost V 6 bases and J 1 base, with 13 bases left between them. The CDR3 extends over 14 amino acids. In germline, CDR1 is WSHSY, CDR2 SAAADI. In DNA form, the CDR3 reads TGCGCCAGCAGGGGATTGGACAGTTCCTACGAGCAGTACTTC. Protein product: CASRGLDSSYEQYF.

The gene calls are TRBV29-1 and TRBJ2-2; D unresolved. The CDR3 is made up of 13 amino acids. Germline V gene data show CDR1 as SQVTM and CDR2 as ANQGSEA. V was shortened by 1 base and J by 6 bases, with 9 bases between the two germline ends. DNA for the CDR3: TGCAGCGTTGAAGGGCCCGGGTCCGGGGAGCTGTTTTTT. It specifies CSVEGPGSGELFF.

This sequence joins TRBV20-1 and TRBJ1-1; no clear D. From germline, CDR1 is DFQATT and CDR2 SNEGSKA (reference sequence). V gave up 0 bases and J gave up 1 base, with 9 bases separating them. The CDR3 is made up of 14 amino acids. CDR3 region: CSARDPSKNTEAFF. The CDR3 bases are TGCAGTGCTAGAGACCCCTCTAAGAACACTGAAGCTTTCTTT.

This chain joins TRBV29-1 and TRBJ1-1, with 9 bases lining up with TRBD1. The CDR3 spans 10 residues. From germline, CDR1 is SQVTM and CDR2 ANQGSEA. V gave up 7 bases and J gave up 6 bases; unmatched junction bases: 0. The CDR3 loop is CSGQGAEAFF. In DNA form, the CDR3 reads TGCAGCGGACAGGGGGCTGAAGCTTTCTTT.

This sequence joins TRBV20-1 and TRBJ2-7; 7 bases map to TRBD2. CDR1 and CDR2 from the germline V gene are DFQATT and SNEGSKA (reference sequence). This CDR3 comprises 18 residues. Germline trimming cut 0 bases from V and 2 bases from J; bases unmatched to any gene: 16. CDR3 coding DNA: TGCAGTGCTAGAGATCCCTTCCGGGGCGGGAGAGGGGCCTACGAGCAGTACTTC. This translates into CSARDPFRGGRGAYEQYF.

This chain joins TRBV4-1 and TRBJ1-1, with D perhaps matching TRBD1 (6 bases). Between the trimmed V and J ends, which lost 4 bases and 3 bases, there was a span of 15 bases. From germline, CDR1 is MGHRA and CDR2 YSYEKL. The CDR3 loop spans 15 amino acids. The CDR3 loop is CASSLTGAPDTEAFF. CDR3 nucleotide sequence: TGCGCCAGCAGCCTCACGGGGGCCCCCGACACTGAAGCTTTCTTT.

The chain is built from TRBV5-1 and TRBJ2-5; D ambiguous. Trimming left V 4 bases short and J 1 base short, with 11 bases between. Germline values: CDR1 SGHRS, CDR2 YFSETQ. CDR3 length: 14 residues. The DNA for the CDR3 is TGCGCCAGCAGCCCGGATCAGGCCCAAGAGACCCAGTACTTC. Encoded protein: CASSPDQAQETQYF.

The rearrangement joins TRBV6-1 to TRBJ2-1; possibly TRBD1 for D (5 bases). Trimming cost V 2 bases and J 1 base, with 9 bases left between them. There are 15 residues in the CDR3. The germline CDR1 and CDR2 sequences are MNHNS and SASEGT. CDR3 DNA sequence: TGTGCCAGCAGTGAACGGGCAGGGTCCTACAATGAGCAGTTCTTC. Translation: CASSERAGSYNEQFF.

For the CDR3, the DNA is TGTGCCACCAGCAGGGCCCGAGGTGAGGGGCGCGACTATGGCTACACCTTC. It translates to CATSRARGEGRDYGYTF. The rearrangement links TRBV15 to TRBJ1-2, with D perhaps matching TRBD1 (5 bases). The germline CDR1 and CDR2 sequences are LNHNV and YYDKDF (reference sequence). The CDR3 is 17 residues long. V was cut by 3 bases and J by 3 bases, with 20 bases left in between. The whole variable domain, remainder taken from reference TRBV15 and TRBJ1-2, is DAMVIQNPRYQVTQFGKPVTLSCSQTLNHNVMYWYQQKSSQAPKLLFHYYDKDFNNEADTPDNFQSRRPNTSFCFLDIRSPGLGDTAMYLCATSRARGEGRDYGYTFGSGTRLTVV.

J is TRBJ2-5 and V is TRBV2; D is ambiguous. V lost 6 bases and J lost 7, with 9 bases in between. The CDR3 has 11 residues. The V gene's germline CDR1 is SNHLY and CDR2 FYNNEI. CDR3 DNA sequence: TGTGCCAGCAGGGAACCGCCGACCCAGTACTTC. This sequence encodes CASREPPTQYF.